This entry lists 15 T cell receptor beta chains sequenced from one sample in a study of tumor-infiltrating lymphocytes in primary liver carcinoma. The blood RNA (from unsorted whole blood) was obtained, and germline DNA was also extracted. With a constant-region primer, TCR beta cDNA was made from 400 to 550 ng of total RNA. TCR beta libraries came from three nested multiplex PCR rounds using slightly modified ARM-PCR. Rounds one and two of PCR, each of 10 cycles, were primed with TRBV1-TRBV30 forward primers and a C-beta reverse primer. TCRdb passed the multiplex PCR reads through MiXCR, listing each CDR3 protein once. The data show about 310,000 distinct CDR3 sequences, around three fifths seen once. The sample consisted of peripheral blood. These receptors were collected from a woman under 40 with primary liver carcinoma and hepatitis B virus infection.

The CDR3 DNA sequence: TGTGCCAGCAACTACGGTGGTATAGAGACCCAGTACTTC. This sequence encodes CASNYGGIETQYF. V usage is TRBV28 and J usage is TRBJ2-5; no definite D call. The CDR3 consists of 13 residues. CDR1 and CDR2 (germline): MDHEN, SYDVKM. The germline V and J ends were trimmed by 7 bases and 4 bases, with 13 bases remaining between them.

V gene TRBV12-3 or TRBV12-4 combines with J gene TRBJ1-1; D ambiguous. Trimming removed 10 bases from V and 7 bases from J, with 13 bases in between. The CDR3 extends over 11 amino acids. The CDR3 reads CAISRLSEAFF. CDR3 nucleotides: TGTGCCATCAGCCGGTTGAGTGAAGCTTTCTTT.

Remarks on this clonotype: The CDR3 ends on some other residue instead of the conserved phenylalanine or tryptophan, so this is likely a read error. The DNA of the CDR3 is TGTGCCAGCAGCCGAGGGACAGGGCGAGAGACCCAGTACCTC. This sequence encodes CASSRGTGRETQYL. J is TRBJ2-5 and V is TRBV11-2; 9 bases are a match to TRBD1. The CDR3 totals 14 residues. The V and J ends lost 5 bases and 4 bases, in that order; junction bases with no gene match: 5. Germline V CDR1 and CDR2: SGHAT, FQNNGV.

The chain links TRBV11-3 to TRBJ2-7; D might be TRBD1 (5 bases). V shed 6 bases and J shed 2 bases, with 14 bases lying between them. The germline gives CDR1 SGHNT, CDR2 YENEEA. There are 14 residues in the CDR3. CDR3 in amino acids: CASRHDRTTYEQYF. The DNA for the CDR3 is TGTGCCAGCAGACATGACAGAACCACCTACGAGCAGTACTTC.

This clonotype was picked up one time. Compared with germline, one end of the junction differs, possibly owing to a read error. The chain recombines TRBV12-3 or TRBV12-4 with TRBJ2-7, with a tentative D call TRBD1 (6 bases). CDR3 size: 14 residues. The CDR3 DNA follows: TGTACCAGCAGTTCCCTACAGGGTTCCAACGAGCAGTACTTC. It is translated as CTSSSLQGSNEQYF.

In its sample, this clonotype was seen many times. The chain joins TRBV6-2 or TRBV6-3 to TRBJ2-3, with 7 nucleotides matching TRBD2. Germline CDR1 reads MNHEY; CDR2 reads SVGEGT. The CDR3 length is 13 residues. The ends lost 4 bases at V and 7 bases at J; junction bases unmatched: 5. The CDR3 here is CASSSALANTQYF. The CDR3 bases are TGTGCCAGCAGTTCGGCACTAGCGAATACGCAGTATTTT.

As for this clonotype: The junction does not match germline at one end; this may be a read error. The genes are TRBV29-1 and TRBJ2-7; TRBD1 matches at 7 bases. This CDR3 is 15 amino acids long. Germline values: CDR1 SQVTM, CDR2 ANQGSEA. The CDR3 DNA is TGCAGCTTTGAGATACCGGGACAGAGCTCCTACGAGCAGTACTTC. Its translation: CSFEIPGQSSYEQYF.

As regards this clonotype: Without the conserved terminal phenylalanine or tryptophan, this CDR3 likely stems from a read error. It is unclear where the CDR3 begins or ends on the DNA, so no DNA is shown, and the CDR3 is as TCRdb lists it. The rearrangement uses TRBV6-5 and TRBJ2-4; the table's D gene call, TRBD1, was not cross checked with the DNA. The CDR3 has 17 amino acids, counting both end residues. Germline CDR1 reads MNHEY; CDR2 reads SVGAGI. The CDR3 region is CASSPGPGLFAENIQYL.

Points on this clonotype: A read error is possible here, since a much larger clone lies one base away. The V call is TRBV12-3 or TRBV12-4, the J call TRBJ2-1, with 12 bases identical to TRBD1. V was clipped by 3 bases and J by 8 bases; unmatched bases: 5. The CDR3 covers 15 residues. The CDR3 is CASSFRDRGPDEQFF. DNA of the CDR3: TGTGCCAGCAGTTTCCGGGACAGGGGGCCGGATGAGCAGTTCTTC.

Concerning this clonotype: Germline and junction disagree at one end, which may indicate a read error. The V gene is TRBV11-2, the J gene TRBJ1-5; D perhaps matches TRBD1 (5 bases). Germline CDR1 reads SGHAT; CDR2 reads FQNNGV. The CDR3 is 15 residues long. The CDR3 region has the DNA TGTACCAGCAGCTCGGGGGGAGTCTCAGGTCAGCCCCAGCGTTTT. It yields the protein CTSSSGGVSGQPQRF.

The chain employs TRBV11-2 and TRBJ2-7; D may be TRBD1 (6 bases). CDR3 length: 13 residues. Germline V gene lookup returns CDR1 SGHAT and CDR2 FQNNGV. V was clipped by 3 bases and J by 2 bases, with 8 bases between them. The CDR3: CASSLGHPYEQYF. DNA of the CDR3: TGTGCCAGCAGCTTGGGACACCCCTACGAGCAGTACTTC.

DNA of the CDR3: TGCGCCAGCAGCCTGGGACAGGGGAACACCGGGGAGCTGTTTTTT. As protein: CASSLGQGNTGELFF. The V and J genes are TRBV4-3 and TRBJ2-2; 9 nucleotides align to TRBD1. Germline V CDR1 and CDR2: LGHNA, YSLEER. The CDR3 totals 15 residues. V lost 4 bases, J lost 1 base, and 1 base stayed unmatched.

For this clonotype: A much bigger clone sits one base away, suggesting this may be a read error. CDR3 sequence: CASSFKGAIYDEQFF. The CDR3 region has the DNA TGTGCCAGCAGCTTTAAAGGAGCGATCTACGATGAGCAGTTCTTC. The chain has TRBV5-4 and TRBJ2-1, with D hard to call. The CDR3 runs to 15 residues. Germline V CDR1 and CDR2: SGHNT, YYREEE (reference sequence). Full variable domain (rest looked up from reference TRBV5-4 and TRBJ2-1): ETGVTQSPTHLIKTRGQQVTLRCSSQSGHNTVSWYQQALGQGPQFIFQYYREEENGRGNFPPRFSGLQFPNYSSELNVNALELDDSALYLCASSFKGAIYDEQFFGPGTRLTVL.

There are a few counts of this clonotype. The V and J genes are TRBV29-1 and TRBJ1-1; tentative D call: TRBD1 (5 bases). V was clipped by 7 bases and J by 3 bases, with 15 bases between them. Looked up from germline, CDR1 is SQVTM and CDR2 is ANQGSEA. This CDR3 spans 13 amino acids. This CDR3 reads CSGARQRDTEAFF. The CDR3 DNA sequence: TGCAGCGGTGCGCGACAGAGAGACACTGAAGCTTTCTTT.

Regarding this clonotype: Since a much larger clone is just one base distant, this may be a read error. V and J are TRBV29-1 and TRBJ1-2; 8 bases match TRBD1. The CDR3 has 16 residues. Germline V gene sequence: CDR1 SQVTM, CDR2 ANQGSEA. The V gene end was trimmed by 7 bases and the J gene end by 5 bases; junction bases not matched to a gene: 18. CDR3 bases: TGCAGCGGGGCGAGTCGGACAGGGCCCTATACTTATGGCTACACCTTC. It specifies CSGASRTGPYTYGYTF. Based on the CDR3 plus reference TRBV29-1 and TRBJ1-2, the full variable domain is SAVISQKPSRDICQRGTSLTIQCQVDSQVTMMFWYRQQPGQSLTLIATANQGSEATYESGFVIDKFPISRPNLTFSTLTVSNMSPEDSSIYLCSGASRTGPYTYGYTFGSGTRLTVV.